The rows below give T cell receptor beta chains drawn from one sample of a study of T cells in Graves' hyperthyroidism and ophthalmopathy. Each CDR3 protein gets one entry after TCRdb re-called the multiplex PCR reads with MiXCR. The data hold nearly 600,000 distinct CDR3 sequences, with 14% observed a single time. The sequenced material came from blood. The receptors originated from a woman between 18 and 29 years old with Graves' ophthalmopathy. Both conserved end residues are trimmed from each CDR3.

TRBJ2-1,TRBV28,ASCADRSSYNEQF
TRBJ1-1,TRBV20-1,SARDPAWNTEAF
TRBJ1-5,TRBV19,ASRGNFLDSYSNQPQH
TRBJ1-1,TRBV7-2,ASTNRPGGEAF
TRBJ2-7,TRBV7-3,ASSLSGGRDEQY
TRBJ2-1,TRBV20-1,SARQGPEQF
TRBJ2-7,TRBV20-1,SARDLPSGIYEQY
TRBJ1-2,TRBV15,ATSIMGRGYT
TRBJ2-7,TRBV6-5,ASSYSTGEGLAGGFFEQY
TRBJ1-6,TRBV27,ASSFGQGYNSPLH
TRBJ2-1,TRBV7-3,ASSSLDRGRATEQF
TRBJ1-5,TRBV30,AWSLGGHNQPQH
TRBJ1-1,TRBV6-5,ASSYHRGENTEAF
TRBJ1-4,TRBV19,ASSGTGEEKLF
TRBJ2-7,TRBV6-1,ASSYTAGVSYEQY
TRBJ2-2,TRBV18,ASSRGVGLGTNTGELF
TRBJ2-5,TRBV3-1,ASSQAEREGGETQY
TRBJ2-7,TRBV2,ATNGEWTSGRNRYEQY
TRBJ1-3,TRBV9,ASTPGQFFSGNTIY
TRBJ2-1,TRBV30,AWDFGNEQF
TRBJ2-7,TRBV19,ASSPRDRVEYEQY
TRBJ2-5,TRBV3-1,ASSQAGTAAETQY
TRBJ2-7,TRBV29-1,STWDSTYEQY
TRBJ2-3,TRBV27,ASSLKREESTDTQY
TRBJ1-2,TRBV3-1,ASSQAQGVSYT
TRBJ1-2,TRBV28,ASSLVPGEGVGYGYT
TRBJ2-3,TRBV6-2/TRBV6-3,ASSWGLAGSTDMQY
TRBJ1-4,TRBV6-5,ASSYSQGNEKLF
TRBJ2-1,TRBV7-9,ASSPGSLSGGYNEQF
TRBJ2-1,TRBV11-1,ASSLAGTDEQF
TRBJ2-3,TRBV12-3/TRBV12-4,ASSSEREWETITDTQY
TRBJ1-1,TRBV4-1,ASSQDRGRDTEAF
TRBJ1-5,TRBV27,ASSLVAPNTQPQH
TRBJ1-1,TRBV30,AWTTFRGNTEAF
TRBJ1-1,TRBV12-3/TRBV12-4,ASSPPRPRNTEAF
TRBJ2-3,TRBV7-2,ASSPRPPGLAPILPTDTQY
TRBJ2-7,TRBV5-6,ASSLSVSSYEQY
TRBJ1-3,TRBV15,ATSRDQGGSGNTIY
TRBJ2-1,TRBV24-1,ATSDSAILSTNEQF
TRBJ1-2,TRBV12-5,ASGLETSYYGYT